Detailed here is one T cell receptor beta chain. This specimen belongs to a study of T-cell reconstitution after alpha-beta-depleted transplantation in children. The CDR3 length is 17 residues. V was clipped by 0 bases and J by 0 bases, with 12 bases between them. Per the germline V gene, CDR1 is SEHNR and CDR2 is FQNEAQ (reference sequence). Unique molecular identifiers were incorporated during preparation of the TCRbeta library. MiXCR, run by TCRdb on the PCR reads, gives a single entry per CDR3 protein. This repertoire shows 500,000 or so distinct CDR3 sequences, approximately 32% found once; its top ten account for 2% to 3%.

This specimen was PBMCs from the stem cell graft donor, taken from the stem cell graft. V is TRBV7-9 and J is TRBJ1-3; D unresolved. This clonotype originated in a human donor who donated a stem cell graft to a child with aplastic anemia. The CDR3 DNA is TGTGCCAGCAGCTTAGCGGGCAGCCTTTACTCTGGAAACACCATATATTTT. As protein: CASSLAGSLYSGNTIYF.